This TCR beta chain stems from a study of blood T cell repertoires in COVID-19. CDR1 and CDR2 (germline): SGHRS, YFSETQ. With 0 bases clipped from V and 3 bases from J, the junction kept 4 bases outside the gene matches. This CDR3 contains 16 residues. Measured with immunoSEQ multiplex PCR; TCRdb has only the in-frame clones, and not every one. The repertoire includes roughly 39,000 clones, roughly 85% of them detected once, and over 8.5% sits in the top ten. The rearrangement uses TRBV5-1 and TRBJ2-1; 9 bases align to TRBD2. Sequencing input: peripheral blood. This receptor was obtained from a human donor in a cohort sampled during active COVID-19. CDR3 region: CASSLGGLADYNEQFF. The CDR3 nucleotides are TGCGCCAGCAGCTTGGGGGGACTAGCCGACTACAATGAGCAGTTCTTC.